Given below is one T cell receptor beta chain in context. The V gene end was trimmed by 4 bases and the J gene end by 5 bases; junction bases not matched to a gene: 13. This CDR3 spans 17 amino acids. CDR1 is SGHRS and CDR2 is YFSETQ in the germline V gene. Profiling relied on immunoSEQ multiplex PCR, and the TCRdb table lists in-frame clones only, not all of them. This table has 250,000 or so clones, 84% appearing once. The data belong to a study of blood T cell repertoires in COVID-19. This TCR was recovered from a man aged 50-60 years with acute or convalescent COVID-19. The source material was peripheral blood. The chain couples TRBV5-1 to TRBJ2-1; TRBD2 agrees at 9 bases. CDR3 in amino acids: CASSPARSGGPDNEQFF. The DNA for the CDR3 is TGCGCCAGCAGCCCTGCCAGAAGCGGGGGGCCCGACAATGAGCAGTTCTTC.